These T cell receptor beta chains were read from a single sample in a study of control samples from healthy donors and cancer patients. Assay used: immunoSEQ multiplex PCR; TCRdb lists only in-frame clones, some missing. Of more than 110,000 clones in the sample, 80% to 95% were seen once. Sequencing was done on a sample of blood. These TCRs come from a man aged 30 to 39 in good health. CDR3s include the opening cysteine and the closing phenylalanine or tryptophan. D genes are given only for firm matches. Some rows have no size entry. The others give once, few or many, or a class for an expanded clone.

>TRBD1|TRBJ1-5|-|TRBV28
TGTGCCAGCAGTTTATCGGGACAGGGGATGACGAGCAATCAGCCCCAGCATTTT
CASSLSGQGMTSNQPQHF
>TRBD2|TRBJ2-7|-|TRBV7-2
TGTGCCAGCAGCTCCAGGGGTTCTAGCGGGAGTGAGCAGTACTTC
CASSSRGSSGSEQYF
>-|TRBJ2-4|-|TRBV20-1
TGCAGTGCTAGTGGAGTTGCCAAAAACATTCAGTACTTC
CSASGVAKNIQYF
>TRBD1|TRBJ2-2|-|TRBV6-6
TGTGCCAGCAGTCAAACAGGGGGAGGTACCGGGGAGCTGTTTTTT
CASSQTGGGTGELFF
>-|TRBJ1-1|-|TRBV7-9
TGTGCCAGCAGCTTAGTCGGGGGACGGTTTCTAGAAGCTTTCTTT
CASSLVGGRFLEAFF
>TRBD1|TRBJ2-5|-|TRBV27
TGTGCCAGCCGACCCGGACAGGGGACCCAAGAGACCCAGTACTTC
CASRPGQGTQETQYF
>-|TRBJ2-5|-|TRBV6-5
TGTGCCAGCAGTTACTCGGGGGAGGTAGGGGAGACCCAGTACTTC
CASSYSGEVGETQYF
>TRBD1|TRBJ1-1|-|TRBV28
TGTGCCATTCAGGGGGCGACTACTGAAGCTTTCTTT
CAIQGATTEAFF
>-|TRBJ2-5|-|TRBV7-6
TGTGCCAGCACCCCCTTGGTAGCGTTACAAGAGACCCAGTACTTC
CASTPLVALQETQYF
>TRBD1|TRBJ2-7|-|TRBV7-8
TGTGCCAGCAGCTTAGGGCAGGGGGTCTACGAGCAGTACTTC
CASSLGQGVYEQYF
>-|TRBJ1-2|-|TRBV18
TGTGCCAGCTCACCTGAAAACTATGGCTACACCTTC
CASSPENYGYTF
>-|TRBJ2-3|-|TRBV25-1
TGTGCCAGCCTCCGGGACACCGGTACGCAGTATTTT
CASLRDTGTQYF
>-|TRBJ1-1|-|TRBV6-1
TGTGCCAGCAGTGAACAGGGGAAAGCTTTCTTT
CASSEQGKAFF
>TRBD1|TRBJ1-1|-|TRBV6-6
TGTGCCAGCAGTATCCGCCAGGGCAGGGGGCCGGTTGAAGCTTTCTTT
CASSIRQGRGPVEAFF
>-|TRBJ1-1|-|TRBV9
TGTGCCAGCAGCGTAGTAGAAAGTATGGGTGCTGAAGCTTTCTTT
CASSVVESMGAEAFF
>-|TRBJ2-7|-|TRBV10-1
TGCGCCAGCAGTGCGAACTTAGGGGGATACGAGCAGTACTTC
CASSANLGGYEQYF
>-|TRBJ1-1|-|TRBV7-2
TGTGCCAGCAGCTTAGCCATCGGGGGAGGGTTTGAAGCTTTCTTT
CASSLAIGGGFEAFF
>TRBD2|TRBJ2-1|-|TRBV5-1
TGCGCCAGCAGCTTGGGACTAGCGGGACTCTCCTACAATGAGCAGTTCTTC
CASSLGLAGLSYNEQFF
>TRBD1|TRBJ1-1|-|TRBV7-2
TGTGCCAGCAGCCCTAACCGGGACAGGGGATTGATGAACACTGAAGCTTTCTTT
CASSPNRDRGLMNTEAFF
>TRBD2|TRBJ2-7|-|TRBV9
TGTGCCAGCAGCCCAGGACTAGCGATTACCTACGAGCAGTACTTC
CASSPGLAITYEQYF
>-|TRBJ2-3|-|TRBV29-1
TGCAGCGTTGAATCCCACGAGGATACGCAGTATTTT
CSVESHEDTQYF
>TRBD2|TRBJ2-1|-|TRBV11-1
TGTGCCAGCAGCTTAGCGCAAGGACTAGCGGGACGCCGCTTGGGCGAGCAGTTCTTC
CASSLAQGLAGRRLGEQFF
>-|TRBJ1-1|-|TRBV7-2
TGTGCCAGCAGACATTCTCCGAACACTGAAGCTTTCTTT
CASRHSPNTEAFF
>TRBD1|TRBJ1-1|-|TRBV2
TGTGCCAGCAGCGAGCGGGACAGGGGTAACACTGAAGCTTTCTTT
CASSERDRGNTEAFF
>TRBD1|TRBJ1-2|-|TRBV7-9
TGTGCCAGCAGCCCACGGACAGGGGACGGCTATGGCTACACCTTC
CASSPRTGDGYGYTF
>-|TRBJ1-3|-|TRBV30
TGTGCCTGGAGTCTGACAGGCGGAAACACCATATATTTT
CAWSLTGGNTIYF
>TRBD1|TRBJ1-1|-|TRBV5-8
TGTGCCAGCAGCCCGGACAGGAGGGCTTTCTTT
CASSPDRRAFF
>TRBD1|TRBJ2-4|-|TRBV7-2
TGTGCCAGCAGCGTTCAGACAGGGGCCAAAAACATTCAGTACTTC
CASSVQTGAKNIQYF
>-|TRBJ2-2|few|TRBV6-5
TGTGCCAAACAGGGTGGGCACACCGGGGAGCTGTTTTTT
CAKQGGHTGELFF
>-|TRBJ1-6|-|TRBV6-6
TGTGCCAGCAGTTACATAGAAGATTCACCCCTCCACTTT
CASSYIEDSPLHF
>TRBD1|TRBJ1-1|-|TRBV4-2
TGTGCCAGCAGCCAAGATAGGACAGGGGCTGGGGACACTGAAGCTTTCTTT
CASSQDRTGAGDTEAFF
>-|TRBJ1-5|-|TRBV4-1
TGCGCCAGCAGCCAAGATCCGGTACCCAGCAATCAGCCCCAGCATTTT
CASSQDPVPSNQPQHF
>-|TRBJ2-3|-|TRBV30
TGTGCCTGGAGTGTAGTCCTAGTCGGTACGCAGTATTTT
CAWSVVLVGTQYF
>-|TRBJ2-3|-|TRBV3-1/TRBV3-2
TGTGCCAGCAGCCGCTCGAGCACTTACACAGATACGCAGTATTTT
CASSRSSTYTDTQYF
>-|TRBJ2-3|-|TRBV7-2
TGTGCCAGCAGCTTAAGCCACGGGGGTAGCACAGATACGCAGTATTTT
CASSLSHGGSTDTQYF
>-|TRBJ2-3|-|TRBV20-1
TGCAGTGCTAGTTACACAGATACGCAGTATTTT
CSASYTDTQYF
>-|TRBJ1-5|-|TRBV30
TGTGCCTGGAGTGTACTTGGCGATCAGCCCCAGCATTTT
CAWSVLGDQPQHF
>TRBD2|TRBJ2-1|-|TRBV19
TGTGCCAGTAGTATATTTGGTCGGGAGGGTAGCTCCTACAATGAGCAGTTCTTC
CASSIFGREGSSYNEQFF
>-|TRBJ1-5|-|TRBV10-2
TGCGCCAGCAGTGTGGAGACAGAGTGGGGTCAGCCCCAGCATTTT
CASSVETEWGQPQHF
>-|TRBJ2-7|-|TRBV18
TGTGCCAGCTCACCGAGCCTAGGACACTACGAGCAGTACTTC
CASSPSLGHYEQYF
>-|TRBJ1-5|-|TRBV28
TGTGCCAGCAGTTTATACGGGATTAATAGCAATCAGCCCCAGCATTTT
CASSLYGINSNQPQHF
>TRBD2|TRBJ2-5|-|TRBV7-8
TGTGCCTCTGGGCGGGGGTCGGGAGGTCGGGAGACCCAGTACTTC
CASGRGSGGRETQYF
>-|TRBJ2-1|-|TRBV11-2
TGTGCCAGCAACCGGCCGGAACTAGCGGGGGACAGGGGTGAGCAGTTCTTC
CASNRPELAGDRGEQFF
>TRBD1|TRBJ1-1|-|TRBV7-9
TGTGCCAGCAGCTTAGATTCCAGGGGGCCAGCTTTCTTT
CASSLDSRGPAFF
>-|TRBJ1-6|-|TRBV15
TGTGCCACCAGCAGGGTTCAGAAAAATTCACCCCTCCACTTT
CATSRVQKNSPLHF
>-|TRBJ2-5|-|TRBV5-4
TGTGCCAGCAGCCCCGGAGTTCAAGAGACCCAGTACTTC
CASSPGVQETQYF
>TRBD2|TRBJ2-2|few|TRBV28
TGTGCCAGCAACCCCGGACGGGGGGGAGGGACCGGGGAGCTGTTTTTT
CASNPGRGGGTGELFF
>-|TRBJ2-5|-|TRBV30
TGTGCCTGGGGGGGGGCGGGAGCCCCCATTGAGACCCAGTACTTC
CAWGGAGAPIETQYF
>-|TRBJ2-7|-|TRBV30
TGTGCCTGCCCCCCAAGACTACCCGGAGGGGGCGAGCAGTACTTC
CACPPRLPGGGEQYF
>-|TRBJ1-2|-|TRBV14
TGTGCCAGCAGCCAAGTGACCGGGGGCTACACCTTC
CASSQVTGGYTF